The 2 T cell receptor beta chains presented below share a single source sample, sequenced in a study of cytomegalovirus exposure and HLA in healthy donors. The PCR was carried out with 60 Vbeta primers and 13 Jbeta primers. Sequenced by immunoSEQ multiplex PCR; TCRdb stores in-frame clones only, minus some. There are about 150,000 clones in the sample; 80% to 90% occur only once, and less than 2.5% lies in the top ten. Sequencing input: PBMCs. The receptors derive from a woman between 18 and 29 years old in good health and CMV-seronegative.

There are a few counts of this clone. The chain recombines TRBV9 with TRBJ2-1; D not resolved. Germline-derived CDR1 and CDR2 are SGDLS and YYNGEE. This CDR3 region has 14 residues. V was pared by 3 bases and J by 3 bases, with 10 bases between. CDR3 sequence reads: CASSADSLYNEQFF. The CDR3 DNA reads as TGTGCCAGCAGCGCTGACTCCCTCTACAATGAGCAGTTCTTC. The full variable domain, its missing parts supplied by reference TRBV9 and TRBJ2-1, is DSGVTQTPKHLITATGQRVTLRCSPRSGDLSVYWYQQSLDQGLQFLIQYYNGEERAKGNILERFSAQQFPDLHSELNLSSLELGDSALYFCASSADSLYNEQFFGPGTRLTVL.

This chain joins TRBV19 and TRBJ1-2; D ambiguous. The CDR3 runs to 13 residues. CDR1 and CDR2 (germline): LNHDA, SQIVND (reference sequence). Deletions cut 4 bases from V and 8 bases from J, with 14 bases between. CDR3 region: CASSTTRVDGYTF. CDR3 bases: TGTGCCAGTAGTACCACACGGGTCGACGGCTACACCTTC.